This T cell receptor beta chain was found in a study of blood T cell repertoires in COVID-19. This clone was picked up a small number of times. Per the original methods: Quantification of nucleated cells was approximated via reference gene primer amplification. The protocol was immunoSEQ multiplex PCR, while the TCRdb copy is restricted to in-frame clones and leaves out a portion. The DNA gave D and trimming, while V, J and clone size come from that table. The repertoire holds some 71,000 clones, with just over 85% as singletons. Losses at the gene ends were 3 bases for V and 7 bases for J; bases not matched to a gene: 11. Per the germline V gene, CDR1 is LNHDA and CDR2 is SQIVND (reference sequence). This CDR3 is built from 16 residues.

The TCR was taken from a man aged 30-40 years with acute or convalescent COVID-19. The rearrangement links TRBV19 to TRBJ2-3; 9 bases agree with TRBD2. The sequencing sample was made of peripheral blood. The CDR3 DNA follows: TGTGCCAGTAGTATTGGGACTAGCTCTATGGGGAATACGCAGTATTTT. Its translation is CASSIGTSSMGNTQYF. The entire variable domain, with the rest obtained from reference TRBV19 and TRBJ2-3, is as follows: DGGITQSPKYLFRKEGQNVTLSCEQNLNHDAMYWYRQDPGQGLRLIYYSQIVNDFQKGDIAEGYSVSREKKESFPLTVTSAQKNPTAFYLCASSIGTSSMGNTQYFGPGTRLTVL.